A single TCR beta chain is shown here with its context. This record belongs to a study of blood T cell repertoires in COVID-19. The overall study: Both acute and convalescent COVID-19 samples were obtained from the United States, Italy and Spain. T cells, B-cell-depleted T cells, or PBMCs supplied cDNA or gDNA.

In the original workflow: Amplifying reference gene primers gave estimates of nucleated cell counts. Only in-frame clones appear in the TCRdb table, and some are missing; sequencing was by immunoSEQ multiplex PCR. V, J and clone size reflect that table, while D and trimming were determined from the DNA. The data hold 9,500 to 15,000 clones, with roughly 82% observed a single time. The receptor was derived from an older woman with acute or convalescent COVID-19. The sequenced material came from peripheral blood.

CDR3 loop: CASSWGRTGGSGANVLTF. CDR3 DNA sequence: TGTGCCAGCAGCTGGGGGCGGACAGGGGGCTCTGGGGCCAACGTCCTGACTTTC. V usage is TRBV5-4 and J usage is TRBJ2-6, with TRBD1 matching over 10 bases. Germline values: CDR1 SGHNT, CDR2 YYREEE (reference sequence). With 3 bases clipped from V and 0 bases from J, the junction kept 6 bases outside the gene matches. This CDR3 has 18 amino acids.